This T cell receptor (delta chain) was identified during a study of γδ T cells in repeated Plasmodium falciparum infection. Gammadelta T cells were flow-sorted from PBMC into Vgamma9/Vdelta2+ and Vdelta2-negative populations for bulk analysis. The ends lost 3 bases at V and 2 bases at J; junction bases unmatched: 37. Germline V CDR1 and CDR2: TVYSNPD, GDNSRS (reference sequence). This CDR3 region has 25 residues. TCRdb re-processed the multiplex PCR reads using CATT. Seen here are 85,000 to 90,000 delta-chain clones, 1.4% observed once, and the top ten hold 7% to 9.5%. Turning to this clone: The translation of this DNA and the TCRdb protein of a much larger clone differ at residue 14, probably owing to a read error; the protein shown here is translated from the DNA.

This clonotype was obtained from a pool of human donors (malaria-infected and uninfected, not separated). The sequencing sample was made of gamma-delta T cells from blood. The rearrangement uses TRDV3 and TRDJ1, with 12 bases identical to TRDD3. TCRdb supplies no J gene; here it was assigned by aligning the nucleotide sequence to germline. The chain's CDR3 is CAFSFESPSYSPSCWGIRLTDKLIF. The CDR3 DNA is TGTGCCTTCAGCTTCGAAAGCCCTTCCTACAGTCCGTCCTGCTGGGGGATACGCCTGACCGATAAACTCATCTTT.